A single sample is the source of the 15 T cell receptor beta chains below, sequenced in a study of early T cells in non-severe SARS-CoV-2 infection. TCRdb processed the 5' RACE reads anew with MiXCR; each CDR3 protein has one entry. The sample carries tens of thousands of distinct CDR3 sequences, approximately 14% recorded once. This specimen was whole blood, taken at baseline. The receptors stem from an adult who was a healthcare worker with PCR-confirmed SARS-CoV-2 infection or an uninfected control (not recorded which).

The chain recombines TRBV5-1 with TRBJ2-3; 10 bases are a match to TRBD1. CDR3 size: 14 residues. Looked up from germline, CDR1 is SGHRS and CDR2 is YFSETQ. V dropped 6 bases and J dropped 4; count of bases not matched to a gene: 5. CDR3 nucleotides: TGCGCCAGCAAGGGGGACAGGGGAGCAGATACGCAGTATTTT. Translating gives CASKGDRGADTQYF.

The chain is built from TRBV18 and TRBJ1-5; D unresolved. This CDR3 has 13 residues. Trimming left V 3 bases short and J 3 bases short, with 6 bases between. Germline V gene lookup returns CDR1 KGHSH and CDR2 LQKENI. The CDR3 nucleotides are TGTGCCAGCTCACCGGGGATCAATCAGCCCCAGCATTTT. This translates into CASSPGINQPQHF.

The chain joins TRBV7-2 to TRBJ2-3; D gene ambiguous. V lost 5 bases, J lost 6 bases, and 18 bases lay in between. This CDR3 region has 15 residues. CDR1 and CDR2 from the germline V gene are SGHTA and FQGNSA. The CDR3 protein is CASSPRIAGVDTQYF. The CDR3 DNA reads TGTGCCAGCAGCCCCCGGATAGCTGGGGTGGATACGCAGTATTTT.

This clonotype was counted at least ten times. The rearrangement uses TRBV28 and TRBJ1-1; no clear D. The CDR3 loop spans 13 amino acids. V was cut by 5 bases and J by 0 bases, with 7 bases left in between. From germline, CDR1 is MDHEN and CDR2 SYDVKM. The CDR3 protein is CASSGSMNTEAFF. In nucleotides, the CDR3 is TGTGCCAGCAGTGGCAGCATGAACACTGAAGCTTTCTTT.

This clonotype has just a few counts. The V call is TRBV7-2, the J call TRBJ2-7, with 10 bases fitting TRBD1. Germline V gene lookup returns CDR1 SGHTA and CDR2 FQGNSA. CDR3 length: 16 amino acids. V lost 4 bases to trimming and J lost 2 bases; unmatched junction nucleotides: 8. In DNA form, the CDR3 reads TGTGCCAGCAGCTCCTCTGGGACAGGGGAACCCTACGAGCAGTACTTC. Its translation: CASSSSGTGEPYEQYF.

V and J are TRBV19 and TRBJ2-2, with TRBD1 matching 10 bases. The germline gives CDR1 LNHDA, CDR2 SQIVND (reference sequence). The CDR3 totals 15 residues. The J segment lost 2 bases and the V segment lost 7 bases, leaving 4 bases of the junction unmatched. This CDR3 is CASMRDRGNTGELFF. In nucleotides, the CDR3 is TGTGCCAGTATGAGGGACAGGGGAAACACCGGGGAGCTGTTTTTT.

This clonotype occurred many times. The V and J genes are TRBV30 and TRBJ1-1; D call uncertain. Germline lookup yields CDR1 GTSNPN and CDR2 SVGIG (reference sequence). CDR3 size: 11 residues. Trimming shortened V by 0 bases and J by 7 bases, and 6 bases separated the two germline ends. The CDR3 nucleotides read TGTGCCTGGAGTGTACCTAATGAAGCTTTCTTT. Translated, it gives CAWSVPNEAFF.

This rearrangement joins TRBV5-4 to TRBJ2-5; 7 nucleotides match TRBD2. CDR1 SGHNT and CDR2 YYREEE come from the germline V gene (reference sequence). The CDR3 sequence is 15 residues long. Trimming took 2 bases from V and 3 from J; bases not matched to a gene: 7. For the CDR3, the DNA is TGTGCCAGCAGCTTTCTAGCGGACTCCAAAGAGACCCAGTACTTC. It encodes CASSFLADSKETQYF.

The table lists this clonotype with a few counts. The chain is built from TRBV11-1 and TRBJ2-7; 9 nucleotides line up with TRBD2. Germline CDR1 SGHAT, CDR2 FQDESV (reference sequence). The CDR3 totals 14 residues. The J segment lost 3 bases and the V segment lost 8 bases, leaving 8 bases of the junction unmatched. For the CDR3, the DNA is TGTGCCAGCGCTCGGCTAGCGGGGAACTACGAGCAGTACTTC. Translation: CASARLAGNYEQYF.

CDR3 protein: CASSRWTPSTDTQYF. In DNA, the CDR3 is TGTGCCAGCAGCCGCTGGACACCCAGCACAGATACGCAGTATTTT. The V and J genes are TRBV6-6 and TRBJ2-3; perhaps TRBD1 as D (5 bases). The CDR3 totals 15 residues. Germline loops: CDR1 MNHNY, CDR2 SVGAGI (reference sequence). Trimming pared 6 bases from V and 0 bases from J, leaving 13 bases between.

This clonotype was recorded a few times. This rearrangement joins TRBV5-1 to TRBJ2-7, with TRBD1 matching 11 bases. Germline V lookup: CDR1 SGHRS, CDR2 YFSETQ. The CDR3 sequence is 13 residues long. V lost 4 bases and J lost 6; bases outside the gene matches: 3. In DNA form, the CDR3 reads TGCGCCAGCAGCCACGGGACAGGGGGCGAGCAGTACTTC. This codes for CASSHGTGGEQYF.

The genes are TRBV30 and TRBJ1-1; TRBD1 matches at 7 bases. Germline-derived CDR1 and CDR2 are GTSNPN and SVGIG (reference sequence). J gave up 3 bases and V 3 bases, and 7 bases lay outside the gene matches. This CDR3 comprises 14 residues. The CDR3 nucleotides read TGTGCCTGGAGCCGACTTACAGGGGACACTGAAGCTTTCTTT. Its protein product is CAWSRLTGDTEAFF.

The chain recombines TRBV14 with TRBJ2-1; possible D gene TRBD2, 6 bases. With 1 base removed from V and 3 bases from J, the gap between germline ends came to 10 bases. The CDR3 extends over 15 amino acids. Germline loops: CDR1 SGHDN, CDR2 FVKESK. In DNA form, the CDR3 reads TGTGCCAGCAGCCAAGCCCTAGCGTTCTACAATGAGCAGTTCTTC. The encoded protein is CASSQALAFYNEQFF.

This clonotype was counted at least ten times. CDR3 loop: CASSFSGYYEQYF. The CDR3 DNA is TGTGCCAGCAGTTTCTCAGGGTACTACGAGCAGTACTTC. The chain carries TRBV28 and TRBJ2-7, with a weak D call TRBD1 (5 bases). Trimming shortened V by 3 bases and J by 3 bases, and 9 bases separated the two germline ends. Germline CDR1 and CDR2: MDHEN and SYDVKM. The CDR3 spans 13 residues.

J is TRBJ2-3 and V is TRBV6-5; D remains unclear. Trimming shortened V by 6 bases and J by 2 bases, and 12 bases separated the two germline ends. Germline V lookup: CDR1 MNHEY, CDR2 SVGAGI. This CDR3 spans 14 amino acids. Here the CDR3 DNA reads TGTGCCAGCAGCATTACTGAACACACAGATACGCAGTATTTT. It is translated as CASSITEHTDTQYF.